This T cell receptor beta chain was found in a study of blood T cell repertoires in COVID-19. Measured with immunoSEQ multiplex PCR; TCRdb has only the in-frame clones, and not every one. Among 150,000 to 200,000 clones listed, about 82% were seen once. The sample holds a few counts of this clone. After removal of 0 bases from V and 5 bases from J, the junction contained 5 bases not matched to a gene. The CDR3 has 16 residues. Germline loops: CDR1 SEHNR, CDR2 FQNEAQ (reference sequence). This chain links TRBV7-9 with TRBJ2-3; TRBD2 agrees at 10 bases. The sequenced material came from peripheral blood. The clonotype was recovered from a man in his 70s with active or convalescent COVID-19. CDR3 coding DNA: TGTGCCAGCAGCTTAGCGCTAGCGGGAGTCGGAGATACGCAGTATTTT. It encodes CASSLALAGVGDTQYF.